This TCR beta chain came from a study of identical twins. Findings and limits, study-wide: Twin-shared out-of-frame alpha sequences were enriched for low generation probability.

V was pared by 1 base and J by 8 bases, with 8 bases between. The germline gives CDR1 MGHRA, CDR2 YSYEKL. This CDR3 is built from 13 residues. TCRdb re-analysed the 5' RACE reads in MiXCR, keeping a single row per CDR3 protein. In the table there are 400,000 to 600,000 distinct CDR3 sequences, approximately 20% of which are singletons. This clonotype has only a few counts. What it binds is unknown. The same sample was also studied in work on yellow fever vaccine responses in identical twins.

The chain joins TRBV4-1 to TRBJ1-4; D uncertain. The TCR sequence derives from a woman younger than 30 in good health. The specimen was CD4+ T cells sorted from blood. The CDR3 coding sequence is TGCGCCAGCAGCCAAGTCATGAGAGAAAAACTGTTTTTT. It codes for CASSQVMREKLFF.